One and the same sample provided the 20 T cell receptor beta chains below, sequenced in a study of metastatic and nonmetastatic thyroid tumors. MiXCR re-clonotyped the PCR reads for TCRdb. The repertoire holds some 83,000 clones, with roughly an eighth as singletons. All patients reached thyroid surgery having received no treatment beforehand. The sequenced sample was tumor tissue. These receptors all come from a female donor with papillary thyroid cancer or a benign thyroid nodule (not recorded which). Some clones in this sample may be carry-over from other donors' samples.

At least ten counts were recorded for this clone. The V call is TRBV2, the J call TRBJ2-5, with D hard to call. The V end lost 8 bases, the J end lost 1 base, and 5 bases lay between the germline ends. Germline assignment: CDR1 SNHLY and CDR2 FYNNEI. This CDR3 has 11 amino acids. The CDR3 DNA sequence: TGTGCCAGCGGAATCCAAGAGACCCAGTACTTC. Translated, it gives CASGIQETQYF.

About this clone itself: A much more abundant neighbour one base away suggests this may be a read error. The chain uses TRBV28 and TRBJ1-2; D not resolved. V lost 8 bases to trimming and J lost 2 bases, with 21 bases between them. The CDR3 is 16 residues long. CDR1 and CDR2 from the germline V gene are MDHEN and SYDVKM. The CDR3 DNA sequence: TGTGCCAGCCGCAGTGGGAGGGCCGCCCGAAACTATGGCTACACCTTC. As protein: CASRSGRAARNYGYTF.

The table lists this clone with many counts. This chain connects TRBV5-1 to TRBJ1-5; D gene unclear. Between the trimmed V and J ends, which lost 0 bases and 1 base, there was a span of 5 bases. The CDR3 extends over 14 amino acids. Germline V gene lookup returns CDR1 SGHRS and CDR2 YFSETQ. The CDR3 sequence is CASSLEWSNQPQHF. CDR3 DNA: TGCGCCAGCAGCTTGGAGTGGAGCAATCAGCCCCAGCATTTT.

Concerning this clone itself: Possible read error: a much larger clone is one base away. The chain carries TRBV20-1 and TRBJ2-3; D is unclear. The V gene lost 7 bases and the J gene lost 1 base, with 9 bases spanning the gap. Looked up from germline, CDR1 is DFQATT and CDR2 is SNEGSKA (reference sequence). The CDR3 spans 12 residues. The CDR3 region is CSVRSCTDTQYF. Here the CDR3 DNA reads TGCAGTGTTCGTAGCTGCACAGATACGCAGTATTTT.

Turning to this clone: This may stem from a read error, because a much larger clone lies one nucleotide away. The chain couples TRBV27 to TRBJ1-1; D gene unclear. Trimming removed 0 bases from V and 2 bases from J, with 4 bases in between. Germline V gives CDR1 MNHEY, CDR2 SMNVEV (reference sequence). The CDR3 has 13 amino acids. The CDR3 loop is CASSLSVNTEAFF. DNA for the CDR3: TGTGCCAGCAGTTTATCGGTAAACACTGAAGCTTTCTTT.

This clone turned up a few times. The chain joins TRBV7-8 to TRBJ2-7; D call uncertain. Between the trimmed V and J ends, which lost 1 base and 13 bases, there was a span of 11 bases. CDR1 SGHVS and CDR2 FQNEAQ come from the germline V gene. The CDR3 contains 11 residues. The chain's CDR3 is CASSLVSAFYF. The CDR3 region has the DNA TGTGCCAGCAGCTTAGTATCCGCGTTTTACTTC. Filled out from reference TRBV7-8 and TRBJ2-7, the complete variable domain reads GAGVSQSPRYKVAKRGQDVALRCDPISGHVSLFWYQQALGQGPEFLTYFQNEAQLDKSGLPSDRFFAERPEGSVSTLKIQRTQQEDSAVYLCASSLVSAFYFGPGTRLTVT.

The table lists this clone with many counts. The chain is built from TRBV7-3 and TRBJ2-7; 7 bases are a match to TRBD2. V shed 6 bases and J 0 bases; nucleotides not matched to a gene: 5. This CDR3 region has 14 residues. Per germline, CDR1 SGHTA and CDR2 FQGTGA. In DNA, the CDR3 is TGTGCCAGCAGGGTAGCGGGTGGCTCCTACGAGCAGTACTTC. Translated: CASRVAGGSYEQYF.

This clone turned up a few times. V and J are TRBV16 and TRBJ1-1; 7 bases fit TRBD1. J was trimmed by 1 base and V by 5 bases; bases with no gene match: 4. The CDR3 has 14 residues. Germline V lookup: CDR1 KGHSY, CDR2 FQNENV. In DNA form, the CDR3 reads TGTGCCAGCAGCACCTACAGGGGGAACACTGAAGCTTTCTTT. Its protein product is CASSTYRGNTEAFF.

The table lists this clone with a few counts. At one of its ends the junction is not consistent with the germline gene, which may arise from a read error. The chain is built from TRBV6-5 and TRBJ2-1, with 10 bases matching TRBD1. CDR1 and CDR2 from the germline V gene are MNHEY and SVGAGI. This CDR3 region has 15 residues. The CDR3 reads CASSDSGQGHNEQFF. The CDR3 DNA reads as TGTGCCAGCAGTGACTCGGGACAGGGGCACAATGAGCAGTTCTTC.

As for this clone: A clone one base away is much larger, so this may be a read error. V gene TRBV20-1 combines with J gene TRBJ1-5; TRBD1 matches 10 bases. The germline V gene has CDR1 DFQATT and CDR2 SNEGSKA (reference sequence). The CDR3 consists of 15 residues. CDR3 bases: TGCGGTGCCCCCGGGACAGGGGTCTTCGGTCAGCCCCAGCATTTT. Encoded protein: CGAPGTGVFGQPQHF.

This clone was counted ten times or more. The V gene is TRBV4-1, the J gene TRBJ1-5; D uncertain. CDR3 length equals 13 residues. Germline-derived CDR1 and CDR2 are MGHRA and YSYEKL. V gave up 4 bases and J gave up 6 bases, with 10 bases separating them. The CDR3 loop is CASSRTEAQPQHF. As DNA, the CDR3 is TGCGCCAGCAGCCGAACAGAAGCTCAGCCCCAGCATTTT.

The V call is TRBV6-1, the J call TRBJ2-2, with TRBD1 as a possible D gene (5 bases). This CDR3 is built from 14 residues. The V end lost 5 bases, the J end lost 5 bases, and 12 bases lay between the germline ends. CDR1 is MNHNS and CDR2 is SASEGT in the germline V gene. DNA for the CDR3: TGTGCCAGCAGTACAGGCTCAGTGACCGGGGAGCTGTTTTTT. It codes for CASSTGSVTGELFF.

This clone was recorded at least ten times. The chain joins TRBV2 to TRBJ2-7, with TRBD1 identical over 10 bases. The germline V gene encodes CDR1 SNHLY and CDR2 FYNNEI. With 2 bases clipped from V and 7 bases from J, the junction kept 2 bases outside the gene matches. The CDR3 runs 13 residues. The CDR3 loop is CASSERDRGEQYF. The CDR3 DNA is TGTGCCAGCAGTGAAAGGGACAGGGGAGAGCAGTACTTC.

This clone was seen at least ten times. The chain uses TRBV12-3 or TRBV12-4 and TRBJ2-3; the D is unclear. CDR3 length: 16 residues. V lost 2 bases, J lost 2 bases, and 14 bases lay in between. CDR3 amino acids: CASSLFPRWDTDTQYF. CDR3 nucleotide sequence: TGTGCCAGCAGTTTATTCCCGCGGTGGGACACAGATACGCAGTATTTT.

The chain is built from TRBV11-2 and TRBJ2-3; maybe TRBD1 (5 bases). The end of the DNA fits TRBJ1-5 better, so the J call may be wrong. From germline, CDR1 is SGHAT and CDR2 FQNNGV. The CDR3 spans 16 residues. This CDR3 reads CASSSLGVRTSDTQHF. For the CDR3, the DNA is TGTGCCAGCAGCTCCTTGGGGGTCCGGACGTCAGATACGCAGCATTTT.

This clone was counted ten times or more. This sequence joins TRBV30 and TRBJ1-5; 7 nucleotides align to TRBD1. Trimming removed 0 bases from V and 2 bases from J; junction bases left unmatched: 4. The CDR3 runs 15 residues. Looked up from germline, CDR1 is GTSNPN and CDR2 is SVGIG (reference sequence). The CDR3 DNA reads TGTGCCTGGAGTGTACAGGGGCATGGCAATCAGCCCCAGCATTTT. Translation gives CAWSVQGHGNQPQHF.

This clone was recorded a few times. V usage is TRBV5-4 and J usage is TRBJ2-1; 14 positions agree with TRBD2. This CDR3 spans 17 amino acids. Trimming at V came to 0 bases and at J to 8 bases, leaving 7 bases not matched to a gene. Germline values: CDR1 SGHNT, CDR2 YYREEE (reference sequence). The CDR3 spells CASSLGGLAGVAYEQFF. In nucleotides, the CDR3 is TGTGCCAGCAGCTTGGGGGGACTAGCGGGAGTAGCGTATGAGCAGTTCTTC.

This clone was picked up many times. The same CDR3 arises from other DNA sequences in this sample as well. This rearrangement joins TRBV9 to TRBJ1-1; D is unresolved. In germline, CDR1 is SGDLS, CDR2 YYNGEE. The CDR3 sequence is 14 residues long. V was clipped by 0 bases and J by 1 base, with 7 bases between them. The DNA for the CDR3 is TGTGCCAGCAGCGTAGGGTGGGGGAACACTGAAGCTTTCTTT. Its protein is CASSVGWGNTEAFF.

Many counts were recorded for this clone. This sequence joins TRBV20-1 and TRBJ2-7; the match to TRBD2 covers 12 bases. Trimming removed 1 base from V and 3 bases from J; junction bases left unmatched: 7. The V gene's germline CDR1 is DFQATT and CDR2 SNEGSKA (reference sequence). This CDR3 has 16 amino acids. The CDR3 DNA reads as TGCAGTGCTAGAGGACTAGCGGGAGCTACCTTCTACGAGCAGTACTTC. Its translation is CSARGLAGATFYEQYF.

This clone was detected many times. The rearrangement joins TRBV5-4 to TRBJ2-5, with 9 bases that match TRBD1. CDR3 length: 14 residues. The germline V gene has CDR1 SGHNT and CDR2 YYREEE (reference sequence). Trimming cost V 2 bases and J 5 bases; bases outside gene matches: 4. In DNA form, the CDR3 reads TGTGCCAGCAGCTTTACAGGGGGCGAGGAGACCCAGTACTTC. Protein: CASSFTGGEETQYF.